The 27 T cell receptor beta chains in this list originate from one sample, sequenced in a study of memory CD4+ T cells and cytomegalovirus serostatus (dated by TCRdb to about 2019). Preparation of the library involved the immunoSEQ multiplex PCR assay. Not all clones reach the TCRdb copy of this immuneACCESS table, which keeps in-frame sequences only. Checked studies attribute under half of the gap to unresolved V genes and leave the rest unexplained. The sample table holds about 96,000 clones, of which about four fifths were seen once. Of the sample, about 3.5% falls within the top ten clones. A FACSAria II was used to sort memory CD4+ T cells, defined as single viable CD3+CD4+CD8-CD45RO+ cells. Specimen: memory CD4+ T cells from blood. Every receptor here comes from an adult in good health and CMV-seropositive.

The V gene is TRBV6-1, the J gene TRBJ1-5; 7 bases agree with TRBD1. V shed 5 bases and J 3 bases; nucleotides not matched to a gene: 4. Looked up from germline, CDR1 is MNHNS and CDR2 is SASEGT. The CDR3 runs to 14 residues. In DNA, the CDR3 is TGTGCCAGCAGTAAGACAGGGAACAATCAGCCCCAGCATTTT. As protein: CASSKTGNNQPQHF.

The V gene is TRBV29-1, the J gene TRBJ2-7; 8 bases match TRBD2. There are 13 residues in the CDR3. Germline-derived CDR1 and CDR2 are SQVTM and ANQGSEA. Germline trimming cut 7 bases from V and 2 bases from J; bases unmatched to any gene: 7. CDR3 DNA: TGCAGCGCGGGACTAGACGGGACCTACGAGCAGTACTTC. Its protein product is CSAGLDGTYEQYF.

V usage is TRBV5-1 and J usage is TRBJ2-3; TRBD1 matches at 9 bases. Germline CDR1 and CDR2: SGHRS and YFSETQ. Unmatched junction bases numbered 18, after V lost 3 bases and J lost 7 bases. The CDR3 covers 18 residues. The CDR3 DNA sequence: TGCGCCAGCAGCTGGCCGAGCACCGGGACAGGGTCCACGAATACGCAGTATTTT. It translates to CASSWPSTGTGSTNTQYF. Complete variable domain (other parts from reference TRBV5-1 and TRBJ2-3): KAGVTQTPRYLIKTRGQQVTLSCSPISGHRSVSWYQQTPGQGLQFLFEYFSETQRNKGNFPGRFSGRQFSNSRSEMNVSTLELGDSALYLCASSWPSTGTGSTNTQYFGPGTRLTVL.

This clone was seen more than once but under ten times. Compared with germline, one end of the junction differs, possibly owing to a read error. The gene calls are TRBV2 and TRBJ2-7, with TRBD2 matching over 8 bases. This CDR3 region has 13 residues. The germline V gene encodes CDR1 SNHLY and CDR2 FYNNEI. The CDR3 coding sequence is TGTGCCAGGGGGAGCGGGAGCTCCAACGAGCAGTACTTC. Protein: CARGSGSSNEQYF.

The chain recombines TRBV28 with TRBJ2-7; D possibly uses TRBD1 or TRBD2 (5 bases each). V was pared by 5 bases and J by 6 bases, with 20 bases between. Germline-derived CDR1 and CDR2 are MDHEN and SYDVKM. The CDR3 covers 15 residues. The CDR3 is CASSPSSGRTFEQYF. In DNA form, the CDR3 reads TGTGCCAGCAGTCCCAGCTCAGGGAGAACATTCGAGCAGTACTTC. The full variable domain, in which reference TRBV28 and TRBJ2-7 provide the parts outside the CDR3, is DVKVTQSSRYLVKRTGEKVFLECVQDMDHENMFWYRQDPGLGLRLIYFSYDVKMKEKGDIPEGYSVSREKKERFSLILESASTNQTSMYLCASSPSSGRTFEQYFGPGTRLTVT.

V is TRBV7-9 and J is TRBJ2-3, with D perhaps given as TRBD1 or TRBD2 (6 bases each). The CDR3 is made up of 16 amino acids. V lost 5 bases and J lost 6, with 21 bases in between. Germline V gene sequence: CDR1 SEHNR, CDR2 FQNEAQ (reference sequence). The CDR3 region is CASSLPQGGGGDTQYF. CDR3 nucleotides: TGTGCCAGCAGCCTCCCGCAAGGGGGAGGAGGGGATACGCAGTATTTT.

The chain is built from TRBV30 and TRBJ1-2, with a tentative D call TRBD1 (6 bases). V lost 7 bases to trimming and J lost 8 bases, with 20 bases between them. Germline loops: CDR1 GTSNPN, CDR2 SVGIG (reference sequence). This CDR3 contains 13 residues. CDR3 bases: TGTGCCTTCAGCGCTTCGGGGGCTCGGGGCTACACCTTC. It encodes CAFSASGARGYTF.

The chain carries TRBV11-2 and TRBJ1-2, with D perhaps matching TRBD1 (6 bases). This CDR3 contains 13 residues. Per the germline V gene, CDR1 is SGHAT and CDR2 is FQNNGV. The V end lost 0 bases, the J end lost 14 bases, and 16 bases lay between the germline ends. The CDR3 here is CASSLDLNRAVTF. The CDR3 DNA follows: TGTGCCAGCAGCTTAGATCTTAACAGGGCGGTAACCTTC.

V usage is TRBV7-2 and J usage is TRBJ1-3, with TRBD1 identical over 9 bases. The germline CDR1 and CDR2 sequences are SGHTA and FQGNSA. The CDR3 length is 17 residues. Losses at the gene ends were 5 bases for V and 0 bases for J; bases not matched to a gene: 8. CDR3 DNA sequence: TGTGCCAGCAGCCCAGGGACAGGGTCTCGCTCTGGAAACACCATATATTTT. Translation gives CASSPGTGSRSGNTIYF.

A few counts support this clone. J is TRBJ2-2 and V is TRBV5-1; D is perhaps TRBD2 (5 bases). V was clipped by 7 bases and J by 1 base, with 11 bases between them. Germline V lookup: CDR1 SGHRS, CDR2 YFSETQ. This CDR3 region has 14 residues. The CDR3 DNA sequence: TGCGCCAGCCTTGGACTGGGGAACACCGGGGAGCTGTTTTTT. Protein sequence: CASLGLGNTGELFF.

The V gene is TRBV6-6, the J gene TRBJ2-7, with D perhaps matching TRBD1 (5 bases). The germline V gene has CDR1 MNHNY and CDR2 SVGAGI (reference sequence). The CDR3 runs 14 residues. The V end was cut by 2 bases, the J end by 6 bases, with 14 bases between. The CDR3 sequence is CASSYDSSMAEQYF. CDR3 coding DNA: TGTGCCAGCAGTTACGACAGTTCCATGGCCGAGCAGTACTTC.

This clone has a handful of counts. The chain is built from TRBV9 and TRBJ2-7, with a tentative D call TRBD2 (6 bases). Between the trimmed V and J ends, which lost 0 bases and 4 bases, there was a span of 20 bases. The CDR3 loop spans 17 amino acids. Germline V gene lookup returns CDR1 SGDLS and CDR2 YYNGEE. The DNA of the CDR3 is TGTGCCAGCAGCGTAGATGTGGGGGGTTCGATTTCGTACGAGCAGTACTTC. It encodes CASSVDVGGSISYEQYF.

V and J are TRBV4-3 and TRBJ2-2; D not resolved. The V end lost 1 base, the J end lost 4 bases, and 7 bases lay between the germline ends. Germline values: CDR1 LGHNA, CDR2 YSLEER. The CDR3 covers 14 residues. The CDR3 sequence is CASSQVWGTGELFF. The CDR3 coding sequence is TGCGCCAGCAGCCAAGTTTGGGGCACCGGGGAGCTGTTTTTT.

The chain uses TRBV4-3 and TRBJ2-6; TRBD1 agrees at 9 bases. J lost 0 bases, V lost 2 bases, and 11 bases had no gene match. Germline V gene sequence: CDR1 LGHNA, CDR2 YSLEER. The CDR3 length is 20 residues. The chain's CDR3 is CASSQHKTGGYDSGANVLTF. The CDR3 coding sequence is TGCGCCAGCAGCCAACATAAAACAGGGGGCTACGACTCTGGGGCCAACGTCCTGACTTTC.

The chain employs TRBV7-8 and TRBJ2-2; D unresolved. CDR3 size: 13 residues. Between the trimmed V and J ends, which lost 1 base and 3 bases, there was a span of 3 bases. Germline-derived CDR1 and CDR2 are SGHVS and FQNEAQ. In DNA form, the CDR3 reads TGTGCCAGCAGCTTAGATCACACCGGGGAGCTGTTTTTT. Its protein is CASSLDHTGELFF.

The DNA of the CDR3 is TGTGCCAGCAGCGCCGGGACTTCGAACACCGGGGAGCTGTTTTTT. Protein sequence: CASSAGTSNTGELFF. The chain carries TRBV9 and TRBJ2-2; TRBD2 is a possible D gene (6 bases). Germline V gene sequence: CDR1 SGDLS, CDR2 YYNGEE. This CDR3 contains 15 residues. Trimming took 3 bases from V and 0 from J, leaving 9 bases between them.

This chain connects TRBV6-5 to TRBJ1-1; no firm D call. The V gene lost 4 bases and the J gene lost 5 bases, with 11 bases spanning the gap. The germline gives CDR1 MNHEY, CDR2 SVGAGI. The CDR3 loop spans 13 amino acids. This CDR3 is CASSSGLGTEAFF. CDR3 DNA sequence: TGTGCCAGCAGTTCCGGGTTAGGTACTGAAGCTTTCTTT.

This chain links TRBV5-4 with TRBJ2-4; TRBD2 matches 10 bases. The CDR3 extends over 20 amino acids. V lost 0 bases and J lost 4; bases outside the gene matches: 16. Germline V CDR1 and CDR2: SGHNT, YYREEE (reference sequence). CDR3 in amino acids: CASSLGLAGRAGGGKNIQYF. The DNA for the CDR3 is TGTGCCAGCAGCTTGGGACTAGCGGGCCGAGCGGGGGGGGGTAAAAACATTCAGTACTTC.

This clone has more than one count but fewer than ten. The rearrangement uses TRBV2 and TRBJ1-4; D gene uncertain. The CDR3 consists of 13 residues. Germline V gene data show CDR1 as SNHLY and CDR2 as FYNNEI. Trimming cost V 8 bases and J 1 base, with 8 bases left between them. The CDR3 protein is CASWEGTNEKLFF. The CDR3 region has the DNA TGTGCCAGCTGGGAGGGAACTAATGAAAAACTGTTTTTT.

This clone appeared a few times. The gene calls are TRBV28 and TRBJ1-4, with 9 bases matching TRBD1. Germline lookup yields CDR1 MDHEN and CDR2 SYDVKM. After removal of 5 bases from V and 7 bases from J, the junction contained 8 bases not matched to a gene. The CDR3 is 15 amino acids. The DNA of the CDR3 is TGTGCCAGCAGTCACACTACAGGGGGCTTTGAAAAACTGTTTTTT. Protein product: CASSHTTGGFEKLFF. The whole variable domain, remainder taken from reference TRBV28 and TRBJ1-4, is DVKVTQSSRYLVKRTGEKVFLECVQDMDHENMFWYRQDPGLGLRLIYFSYDVKMKEKGDIPEGYSVSREKKERFSLILESASTNQTSMYLCASSHTTGGFEKLFFGSGTQLSVL.

This clone occurred once. The chain combines TRBV18 with TRBJ2-7; a possible D gene is TRBD2 (6 bases). Germline CDR1 is KGHSH and CDR2 is LQKENI. The CDR3 runs to 13 residues. Trimming removed 3 bases from V and 4 bases from J, with 10 bases in between. For the CDR3, the DNA is TGTGCCAGCTCACCCCTAGGGAGGTACGAGCAGTACTTC. Translated: CASSPLGRYEQYF.

V usage is TRBV4-3 and J usage is TRBJ1-1; no clear D. This CDR3 contains 13 residues. Deletions cut 4 bases from V and 4 bases from J, with 10 bases between. Germline V gene lookup returns CDR1 LGHNA and CDR2 YSLEER. The CDR3 nucleotides are TGCGCCAGCAGCCTACGGGTTCGCACTGAAGCTTTCTTT. It translates to CASSLRVRTEAFF.

The V and J genes are TRBV6-1 and TRBJ2-7; D is uncertain. The length of the CDR3 is 14 residues. V was cut by 3 bases and J by 2 bases, with 11 bases left in between. Germline V CDR1 and CDR2: MNHNS, SASEGT. CDR3: CASSDGQRPYEQYF. CDR3 sequence (DNA): TGTGCCAGCAGTGACGGGCAACGACCCTACGAGCAGTACTTC.

V and J are TRBV2 and TRBJ1-2, with D unresolved. CDR3 length: 14 amino acids. Germline V CDR1 and CDR2: SNHLY, FYNNEI. Trimming pared 8 bases from V and 8 bases from J, leaving 21 bases between. The CDR3 nucleotides are TGTGCCAGCGTATCAACGGCCAAAGAACCGGGCTACACCTTC. This codes for CASVSTAKEPGYTF.

V is TRBV7-2 and J is TRBJ1-1; 9 nucleotides line up with TRBD1. V lost 5 bases, J lost 4 bases, and 8 bases stayed unmatched. Per germline, CDR1 SGHTA and CDR2 FQGNSA. There are 15 residues in the CDR3. In nucleotides, the CDR3 is TGTGCCAGCAGCGTCACCGGGACAGGGTTCACTGAAGCTTTCTTT. It specifies CASSVTGTGFTEAFF.

The chain is built from TRBV7-2 and TRBJ2-1, with 7 bases fitting TRBD1. The CDR3 loop spans 15 amino acids. Trimming took 4 bases from V and 2 from J; bases not matched to a gene: 5. Germline values: CDR1 SGHTA, CDR2 FQGNSA. The CDR3 region is CASSSRTGPYNEQFF. The CDR3 DNA sequence: TGTGCCAGCAGCTCCAGGACAGGCCCCTACAATGAGCAGTTCTTC.

The CDR3 nucleotides read TGTGCCACCAGAGCGGGCGCACAAGAGACCCAGTACTTC. Residues: CATRAGAQETQYF. The chain has TRBV28 and TRBJ2-5, with D perhaps matching TRBD2 (6 bases). The CDR3 consists of 13 residues. V shed 10 bases and J shed 2 bases, with 14 bases lying between them. Germline-derived CDR1 and CDR2 are MDHEN and SYDVKM. The variable domain in full, with the rest retrieved from reference TRBV28 and TRBJ2-5, is DVKVTQSSRYLVKRTGEKVFLECVQDMDHENMFWYRQDPGLGLRLIYFSYDVKMKEKGDIPEGYSVSREKKERFSLILESASTNQTSMYLCATRAGAQETQYFGPGTRLLVL.